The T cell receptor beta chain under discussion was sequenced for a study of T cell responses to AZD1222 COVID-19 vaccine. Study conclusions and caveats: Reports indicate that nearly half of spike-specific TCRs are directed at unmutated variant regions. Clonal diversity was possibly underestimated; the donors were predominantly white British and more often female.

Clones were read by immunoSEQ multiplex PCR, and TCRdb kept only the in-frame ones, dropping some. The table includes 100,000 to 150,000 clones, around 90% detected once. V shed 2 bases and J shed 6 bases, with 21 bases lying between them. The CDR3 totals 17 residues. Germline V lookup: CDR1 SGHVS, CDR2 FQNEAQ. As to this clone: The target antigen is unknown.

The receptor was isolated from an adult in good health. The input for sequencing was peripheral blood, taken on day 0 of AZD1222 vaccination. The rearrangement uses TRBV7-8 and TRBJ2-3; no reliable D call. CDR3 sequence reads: CASSLSRKQYDTDTQYF. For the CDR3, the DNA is TGTGCCAGCAGCTTATCCCGAAAGCAGTATGATACGGATACGCAGTATTTT.